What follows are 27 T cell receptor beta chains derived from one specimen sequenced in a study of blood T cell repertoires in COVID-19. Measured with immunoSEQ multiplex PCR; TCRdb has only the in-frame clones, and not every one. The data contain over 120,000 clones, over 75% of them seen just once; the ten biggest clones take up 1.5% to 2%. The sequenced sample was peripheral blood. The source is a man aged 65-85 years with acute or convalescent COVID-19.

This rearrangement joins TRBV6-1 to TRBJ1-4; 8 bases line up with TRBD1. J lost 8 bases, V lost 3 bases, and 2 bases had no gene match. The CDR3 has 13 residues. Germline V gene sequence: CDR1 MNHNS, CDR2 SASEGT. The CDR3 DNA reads TGTGCCAGCAGTGACAGGGGGCACGAAAAACTGTTTTTT. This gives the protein CASSDRGHEKLFF.

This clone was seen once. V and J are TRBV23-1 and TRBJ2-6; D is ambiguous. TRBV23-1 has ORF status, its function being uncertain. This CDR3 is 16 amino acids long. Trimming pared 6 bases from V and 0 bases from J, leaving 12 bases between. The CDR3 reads CASSQDTASGANVLTF. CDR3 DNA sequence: TGCGCCAGCAGCCAAGACACGGCCTCTGGGGCCAACGTCCTGACTTTC.

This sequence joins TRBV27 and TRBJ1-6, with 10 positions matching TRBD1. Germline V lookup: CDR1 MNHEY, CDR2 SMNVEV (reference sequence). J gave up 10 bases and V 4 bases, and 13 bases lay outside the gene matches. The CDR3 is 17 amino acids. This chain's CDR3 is CASSSGQGLSYGSPLHF. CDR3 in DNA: TGTGCCAGCAGTTCGGGACAGGGGCTCTCCTATGGATCACCCCTCCACTTT.

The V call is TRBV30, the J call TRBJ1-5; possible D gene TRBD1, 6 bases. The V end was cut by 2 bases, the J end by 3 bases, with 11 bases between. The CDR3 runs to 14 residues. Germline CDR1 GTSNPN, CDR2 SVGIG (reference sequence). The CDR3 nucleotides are TGTGCCTGGAGTCGGACAGACTACAATCAGCCCCAGCATTTT. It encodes CAWSRTDYNQPQHF. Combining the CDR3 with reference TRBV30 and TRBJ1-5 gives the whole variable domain SQTIHQWPATLVQPVGSPLSLECTVEGTSNPNLYWYRQAAGRGLQLLFYSVGIGQISSEVPQNLSASRPQDRQFILSSKKLLLSDSGFYLCAWSRTDYNQPQHFGDGTRLSIL.

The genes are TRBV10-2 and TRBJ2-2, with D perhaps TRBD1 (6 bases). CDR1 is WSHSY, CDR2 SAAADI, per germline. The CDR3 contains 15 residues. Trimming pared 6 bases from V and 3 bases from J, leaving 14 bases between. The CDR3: CASRRGRGDTGELFF. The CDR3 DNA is TGCGCCAGCAGGAGGGGCAGGGGAGACACCGGGGAGCTGTTTTTT.

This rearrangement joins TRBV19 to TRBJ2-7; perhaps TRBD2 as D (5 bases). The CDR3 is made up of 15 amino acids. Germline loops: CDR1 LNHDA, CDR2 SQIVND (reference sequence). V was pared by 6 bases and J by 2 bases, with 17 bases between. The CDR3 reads CASRPPGKKAYEQYF. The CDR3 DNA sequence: TGTGCCAGTAGACCGCCGGGGAAAAAAGCCTACGAGCAGTACTTC.

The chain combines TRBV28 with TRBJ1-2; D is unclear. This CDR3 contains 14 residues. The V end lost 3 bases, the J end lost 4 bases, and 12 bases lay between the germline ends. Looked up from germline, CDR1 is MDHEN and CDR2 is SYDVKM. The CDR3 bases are TGTGCCAGCAGTTTGGCGGGGTTAATCTATGGCTACACCTTC. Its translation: CASSLAGLIYGYTF.

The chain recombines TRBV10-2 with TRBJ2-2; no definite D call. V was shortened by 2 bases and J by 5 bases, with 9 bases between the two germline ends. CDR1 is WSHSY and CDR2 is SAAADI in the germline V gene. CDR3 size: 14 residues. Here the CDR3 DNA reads TGCGCCAGCAGTGAGCAGTTTACAACCGGGGAGCTGTTTTTT. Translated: CASSEQFTTGELFF.

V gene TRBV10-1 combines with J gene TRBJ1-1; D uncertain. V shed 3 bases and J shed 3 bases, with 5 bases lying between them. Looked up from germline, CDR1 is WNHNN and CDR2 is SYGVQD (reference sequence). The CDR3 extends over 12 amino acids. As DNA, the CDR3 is TGCGCCAGCAGTGACCAGGACACTGAAGCTTTCTTT. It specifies CASSDQDTEAFF.

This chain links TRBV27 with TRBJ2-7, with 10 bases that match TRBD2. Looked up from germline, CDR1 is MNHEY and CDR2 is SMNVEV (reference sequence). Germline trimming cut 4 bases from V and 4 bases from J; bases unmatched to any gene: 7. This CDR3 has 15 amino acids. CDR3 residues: CASSWASGSLYEQYF. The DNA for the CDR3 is TGTGCCAGCAGTTGGGCTAGCGGGAGTTTATACGAGCAGTACTTC.

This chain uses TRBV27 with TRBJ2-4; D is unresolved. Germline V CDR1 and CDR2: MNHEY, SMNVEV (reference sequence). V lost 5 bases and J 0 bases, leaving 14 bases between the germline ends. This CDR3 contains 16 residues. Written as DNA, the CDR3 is TGTGCCAGCAGTCCACGACACTCCCTAGCCAAAAACATTCAGTACTTC. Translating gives CASSPRHSLAKNIQYF.

In DNA, the CDR3 is TGTGCCAGCAGTTTATGGGGTAGCGGGGACTACGAGCAGTACTTC. Its translation: CASSLWGSGDYEQYF. This chain links TRBV28 with TRBJ2-7, with 8 bases identical to TRBD2. This CDR3 has 15 residues. V lost 0 bases to trimming and J lost 3 bases; unmatched junction nucleotides: 4. Germline CDR1 reads MDHEN; CDR2 reads SYDVKM.

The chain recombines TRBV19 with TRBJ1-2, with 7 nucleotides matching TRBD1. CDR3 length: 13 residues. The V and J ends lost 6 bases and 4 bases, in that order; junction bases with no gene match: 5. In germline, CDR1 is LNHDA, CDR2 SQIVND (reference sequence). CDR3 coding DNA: TGTGCCAGTAGCTCCGGGACAGCCTATGGCTACACCTTC. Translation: CASSSGTAYGYTF.

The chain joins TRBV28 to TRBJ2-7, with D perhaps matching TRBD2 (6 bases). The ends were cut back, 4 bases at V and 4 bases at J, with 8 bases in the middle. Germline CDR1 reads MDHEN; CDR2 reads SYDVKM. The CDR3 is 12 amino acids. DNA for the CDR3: TGTGCCAGCAGTTATAGCGGTTACGAGCAGTACTTC. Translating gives CASSYSGYEQYF.

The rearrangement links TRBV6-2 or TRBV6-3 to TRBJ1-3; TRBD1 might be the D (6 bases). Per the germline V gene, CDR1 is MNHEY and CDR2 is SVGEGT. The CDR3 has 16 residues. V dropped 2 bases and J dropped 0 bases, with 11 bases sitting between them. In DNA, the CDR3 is TGTGCCAGCAGTTACGGAACAGGGCCCTCTGGAAACACCATATATTTT. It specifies CASSYGTGPSGNTIYF.

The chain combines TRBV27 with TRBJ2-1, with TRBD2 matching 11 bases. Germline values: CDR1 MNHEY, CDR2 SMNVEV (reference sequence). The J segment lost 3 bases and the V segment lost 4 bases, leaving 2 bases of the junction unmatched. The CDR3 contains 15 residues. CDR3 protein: CASSSLAGDYNEQFF. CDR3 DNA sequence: TGTGCCAGCAGTTCACTAGCGGGAGACTACAATGAGCAGTTCTTC.

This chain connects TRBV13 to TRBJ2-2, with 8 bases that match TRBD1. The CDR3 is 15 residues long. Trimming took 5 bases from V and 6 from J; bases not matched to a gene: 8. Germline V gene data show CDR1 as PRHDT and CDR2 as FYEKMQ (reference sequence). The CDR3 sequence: CASSPRTGKAGELFF. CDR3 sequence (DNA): TGTGCCAGCAGCCCCCGGACAGGGAAGGCCGGGGAGCTGTTTTTT.

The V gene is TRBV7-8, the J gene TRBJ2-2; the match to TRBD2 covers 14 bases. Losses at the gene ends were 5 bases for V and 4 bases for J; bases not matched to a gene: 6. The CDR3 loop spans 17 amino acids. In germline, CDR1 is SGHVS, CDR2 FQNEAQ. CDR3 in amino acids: CASSDGTSGSRTGELFF. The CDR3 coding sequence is TGTGCCAGCAGCGACGGGACTAGCGGGAGTCGCACCGGGGAGCTGTTTTTT.

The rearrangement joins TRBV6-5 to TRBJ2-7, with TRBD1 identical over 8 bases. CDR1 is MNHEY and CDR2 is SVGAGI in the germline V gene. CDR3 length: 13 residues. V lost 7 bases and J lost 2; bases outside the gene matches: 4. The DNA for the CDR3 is TGTGCCAGCAAATCGGACAGGGCCTACGAGCAGTACTTC. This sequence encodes CASKSDRAYEQYF.

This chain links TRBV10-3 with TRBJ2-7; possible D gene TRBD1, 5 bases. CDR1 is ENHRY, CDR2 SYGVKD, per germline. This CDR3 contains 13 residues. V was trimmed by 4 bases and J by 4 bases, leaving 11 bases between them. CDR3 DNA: TGTGCCATCAGTGCACCCCAGGGTTACGAGCAGTACTTC. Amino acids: CAISAPQGYEQYF.

DNA of the CDR3: TGTGCCAGCAGAGTAAGCGGGGCCAAAAACATTCAGTACTTC. It translates to CASRVSGAKNIQYF. V usage is TRBV6-5 and J usage is TRBJ2-4; D is perhaps TRBD2 (6 bases). Trimming took off 6 bases at V and 1 base at J, with 10 bases between the two ends. Germline V gene data show CDR1 as MNHEY and CDR2 as SVGAGI. The CDR3 consists of 14 residues.

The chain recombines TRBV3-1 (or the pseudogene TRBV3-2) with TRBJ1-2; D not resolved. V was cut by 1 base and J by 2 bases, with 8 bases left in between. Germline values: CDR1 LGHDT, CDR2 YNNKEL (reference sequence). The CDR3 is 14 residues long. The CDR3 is CASSQVSGNYGYTF. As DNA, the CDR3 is TGTGCCAGCAGCCAAGTCTCAGGCAACTATGGCTACACCTTC.

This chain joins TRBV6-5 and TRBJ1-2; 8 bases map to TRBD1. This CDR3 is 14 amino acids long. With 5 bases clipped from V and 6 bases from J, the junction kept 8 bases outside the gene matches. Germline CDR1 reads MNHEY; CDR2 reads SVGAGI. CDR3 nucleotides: TGTGCCAGCAGTCGAATGGACAGGGATCATGGCTACACCTTC. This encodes CASSRMDRDHGYTF.

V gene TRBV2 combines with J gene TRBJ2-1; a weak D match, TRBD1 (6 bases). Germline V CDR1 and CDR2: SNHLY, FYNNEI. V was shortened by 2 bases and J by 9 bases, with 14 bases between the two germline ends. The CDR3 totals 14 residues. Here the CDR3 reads CASSESLGGVEQFF. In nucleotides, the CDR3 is TGTGCCAGCAGTGAATCCCTAGGGGGTGTTGAGCAGTTCTTC.

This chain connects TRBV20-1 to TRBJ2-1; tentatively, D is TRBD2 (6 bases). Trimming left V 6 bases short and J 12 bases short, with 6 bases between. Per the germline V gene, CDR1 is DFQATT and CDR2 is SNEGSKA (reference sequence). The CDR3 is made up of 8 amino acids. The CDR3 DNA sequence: TGCAGTGCAGCGGGGCAGTTCTTC. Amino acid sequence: CSAAGQFF.

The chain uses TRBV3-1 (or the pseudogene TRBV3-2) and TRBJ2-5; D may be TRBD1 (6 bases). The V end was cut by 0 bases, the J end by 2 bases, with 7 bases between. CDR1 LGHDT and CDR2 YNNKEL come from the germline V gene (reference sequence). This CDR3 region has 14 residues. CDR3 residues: CASSQEGQQETQYF. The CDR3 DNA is TGTGCCAGCAGCCAAGAAGGACAGCAAGAGACCCAGTACTTC.

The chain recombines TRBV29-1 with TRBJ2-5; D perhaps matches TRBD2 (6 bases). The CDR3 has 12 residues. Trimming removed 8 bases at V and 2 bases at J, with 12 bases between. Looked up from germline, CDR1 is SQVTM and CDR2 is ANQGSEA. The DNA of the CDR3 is TGCAGCTCCCACGCGGGGCAAGAGACCCAGTACTTC. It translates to CSSHAGQETQYF.